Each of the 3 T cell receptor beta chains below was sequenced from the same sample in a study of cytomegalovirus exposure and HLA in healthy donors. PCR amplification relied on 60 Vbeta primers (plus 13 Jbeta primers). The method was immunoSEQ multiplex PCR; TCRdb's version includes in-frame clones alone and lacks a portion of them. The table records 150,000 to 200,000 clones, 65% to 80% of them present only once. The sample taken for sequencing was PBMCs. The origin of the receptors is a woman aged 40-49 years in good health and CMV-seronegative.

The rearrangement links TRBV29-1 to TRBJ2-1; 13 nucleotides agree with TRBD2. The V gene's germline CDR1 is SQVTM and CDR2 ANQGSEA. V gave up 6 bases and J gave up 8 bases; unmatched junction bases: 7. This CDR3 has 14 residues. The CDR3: CSVGRTSGSDEQFF. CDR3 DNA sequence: TGCAGCGTCGGAAGGACTAGCGGGAGCGATGAGCAGTTCTTC.

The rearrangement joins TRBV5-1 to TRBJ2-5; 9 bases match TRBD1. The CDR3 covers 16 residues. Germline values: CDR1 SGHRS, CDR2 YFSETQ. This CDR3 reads CATQQVGGTGTETQYF. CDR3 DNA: TGCGCAACCCAGCAGGTGGGGGGGACAGGGACGGAGACCCAGTACTTC.

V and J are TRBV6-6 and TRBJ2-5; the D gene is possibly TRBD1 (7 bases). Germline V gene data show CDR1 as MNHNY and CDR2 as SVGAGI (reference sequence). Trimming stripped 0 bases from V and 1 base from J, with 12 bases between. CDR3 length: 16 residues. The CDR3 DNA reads TGTGCCAGCAGTTACTCGCCAGGGGGGATCCAAGAGACCCAGTACTTC. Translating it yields CASSYSPGGIQETQYF.